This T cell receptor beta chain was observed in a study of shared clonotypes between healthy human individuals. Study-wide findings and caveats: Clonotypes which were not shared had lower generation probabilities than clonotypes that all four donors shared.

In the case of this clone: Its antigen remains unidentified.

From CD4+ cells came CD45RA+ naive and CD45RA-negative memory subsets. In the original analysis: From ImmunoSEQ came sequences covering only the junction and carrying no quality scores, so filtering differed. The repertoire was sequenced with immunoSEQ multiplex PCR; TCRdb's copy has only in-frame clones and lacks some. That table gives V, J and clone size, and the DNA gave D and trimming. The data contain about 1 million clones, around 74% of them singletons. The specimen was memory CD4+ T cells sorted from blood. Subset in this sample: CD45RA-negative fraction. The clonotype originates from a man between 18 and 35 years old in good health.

The CDR3 reads CASNGRGTEAFF. The DNA of the CDR3 is TGTGCCAGTAATGGGAGGGGCACTGAAGCTTTCTTT. The chain is built from TRBV6-1 and TRBJ1-1, with TRBD1 as a possible D gene (5 bases). Germline CDR1 MNHNS, CDR2 SASEGT. V dropped 9 bases and J dropped 4 bases, with 12 bases sitting between them. This CDR3 spans 12 amino acids.